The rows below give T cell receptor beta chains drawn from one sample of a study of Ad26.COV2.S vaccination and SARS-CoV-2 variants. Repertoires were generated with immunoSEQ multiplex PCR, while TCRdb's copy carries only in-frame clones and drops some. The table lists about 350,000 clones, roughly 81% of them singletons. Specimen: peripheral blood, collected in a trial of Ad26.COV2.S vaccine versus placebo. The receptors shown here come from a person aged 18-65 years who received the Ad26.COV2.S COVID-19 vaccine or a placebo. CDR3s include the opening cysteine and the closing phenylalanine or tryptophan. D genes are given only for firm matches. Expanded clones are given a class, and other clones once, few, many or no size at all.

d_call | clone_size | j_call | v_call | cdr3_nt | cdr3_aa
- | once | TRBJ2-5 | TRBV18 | TGTGCCAGCTCACCGTCGGGGTCCTGGACCCAGTACTTC | CASSPSGSWTQYF
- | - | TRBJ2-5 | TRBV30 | TGTGCCTGGAGTACTATGAAGACCCAGTACTTC | CAWSTMKTQYF
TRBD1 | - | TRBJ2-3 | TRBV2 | TGTGCCAGCAGGCCAGACAGGGCCGCGAAAGATACGCAGTATTTT | CASRPDRAAKDTQYF
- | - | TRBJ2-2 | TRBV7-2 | TGTGCCAGCAGCTTAAGACCCGGTTCCCAGGACACCGGGGAGCTGTTTTTT | CASSLRPGSQDTGELFF
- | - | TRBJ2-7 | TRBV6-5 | TGTGCCAGCAGTTCCAATCTTTTCAGCGAGCAGTACTTC | CASSSNLFSEQYF
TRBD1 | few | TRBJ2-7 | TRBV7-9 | TGTGCCAGCAGCCCGGGACAGGGGCGCGACTACGAGCAGTACTTC | CASSPGQGRDYEQYF
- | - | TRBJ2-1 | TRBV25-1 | TGTGCCAGCAGAAATTCCGGGACCCCCTACAATGAGCAGTTCTTC | CASRNSGTPYNEQFF
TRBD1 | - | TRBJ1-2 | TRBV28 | TGTGCCAGCAGTTTATGGGCGGGACAGGGGACGAGAGGCTACACCTTC | CASSLWAGQGTRGYTF
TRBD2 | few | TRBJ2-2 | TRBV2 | TGTGCCAGCAGGCAGACTAGCGGTAGTCCCGGGGAGCTGTTTTTT | CASRQTSGSPGELFF
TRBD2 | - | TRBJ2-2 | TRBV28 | TGTGCCAGCAGTTCGTTTAGCGGGAATACCGGGGAGCTGTTTTTT | CASSSFSGNTGELFF
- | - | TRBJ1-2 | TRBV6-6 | TGTGCCAGCAGTTTGACCGGCTATGGCTACACCTTC | CASSLTGYGYTF
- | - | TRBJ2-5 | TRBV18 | TGTGCCAGCTCCGGCGGGGAAGAGACCCAGTACTTC | CASSGGEETQYF
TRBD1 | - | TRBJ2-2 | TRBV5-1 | TGCGCCAGCAGCTTGGAGGGACAGGGGGCGAAAATCGGGGAGCTGTTTTTT | CASSLEGQGAKIGELFF
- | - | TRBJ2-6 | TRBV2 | TGTGCCAGCAGTGTATTTTGGCAGGCGAACTCTGGGGCCAACGTCCTGACTTTC | CASSVFWQANSGANVLTF
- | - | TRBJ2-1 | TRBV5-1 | TGCGCCAGCAGCTTGGTTGCTAGAGACAATGAGCAGTTCTTC | CASSLVARDNEQFF
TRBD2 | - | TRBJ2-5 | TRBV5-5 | TGTGCCAGCAGCTCAGCGGGAGGCGGGCAAGAGACCCAGTACTTC | CASSSAGGGQETQYF
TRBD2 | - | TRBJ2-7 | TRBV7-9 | TGTGCCAGCAGCTTATCTTGGACTAGTCATCGCGAGCAGTACTTC | CASSLSWTSHREQYF
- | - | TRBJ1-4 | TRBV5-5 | TGTGCCAGCAGCTTGGCCCAAAATGAAAAACTGTTTTTT | CASSLAQNEKLFF
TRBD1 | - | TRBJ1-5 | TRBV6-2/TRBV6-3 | TGTGCCAGCAGTTATACCGGGACAGTGAATCAGCCCCAGCATTTT | CASSYTGTVNQPQHF
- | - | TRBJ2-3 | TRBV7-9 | TGTGCCAGCAGCTTTTCCGTAGCCGCAGATACGCAGTATTTT | CASSFSVAADTQYF